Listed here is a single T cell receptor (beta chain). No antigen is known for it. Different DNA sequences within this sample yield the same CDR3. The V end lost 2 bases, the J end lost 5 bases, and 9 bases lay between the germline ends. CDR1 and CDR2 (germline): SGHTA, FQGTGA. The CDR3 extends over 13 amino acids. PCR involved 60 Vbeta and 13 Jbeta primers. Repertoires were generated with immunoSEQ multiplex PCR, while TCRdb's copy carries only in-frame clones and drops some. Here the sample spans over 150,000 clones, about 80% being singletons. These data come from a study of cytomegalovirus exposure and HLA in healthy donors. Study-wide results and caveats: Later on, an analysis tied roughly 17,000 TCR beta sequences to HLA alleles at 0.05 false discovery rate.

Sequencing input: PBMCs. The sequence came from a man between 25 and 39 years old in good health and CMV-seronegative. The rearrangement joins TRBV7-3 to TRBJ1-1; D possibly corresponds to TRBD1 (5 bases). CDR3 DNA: TGTGCCAGCAGCTTATGGGGGGGAACTGAAGCTTTCTTT. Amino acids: CASSLWGGTEAFF.